This T cell receptor beta chain was sequenced for a study of cytomegalovirus exposure and HLA in healthy donors. Findings and limits, study-wide: TCR beta V- and J-gene trimming was later associated with a missense DCLRE1C variant.

V gave up 1 base and J gave up 0 bases; unmatched junction bases: 14. The V gene's germline CDR1 is SGHTA and CDR2 FQGTGA. The CDR3 extends over 20 amino acids. The study ran its PCR with 60 Vbeta and 13 Jbeta primers. The data were produced by immunoSEQ multiplex PCR, yet TCRdb's version contains in-frame clones alone and is incomplete. The sample gives about 70,000 clones, almost 70% of which show up once; 15% to 20% is in the top ten. Regarding this clone: As yet, its antigen is unknown.

Sequencing input: PBMCs. The chain combines TRBV7-3 with TRBJ2-1; 8 bases line up with TRBD2. The clonotype was recovered from a man aged 40-50 years in good health and CMV-seropositive. CDR3 in DNA: TGTGCCAGCAGCTTAAATGCGGGGGGCTCCACTTTGAGCTCCTACAATGAGCAGTTCTTC. It translates to CASSLNAGGSTLSSYNEQFF. Variable domain in full (rest from reference TRBV7-3 and TRBJ2-1): GAGVSQTPSNKVTEKGKYVELRCDPISGHTALYWYRQSLGQGPEFLIYFQGTGAADDSGLPNDRFFAVRPEGSVSTLKIQRTERGDSAVYLCASSLNAGGSTLSSYNEQFFGPGTRLTVL.